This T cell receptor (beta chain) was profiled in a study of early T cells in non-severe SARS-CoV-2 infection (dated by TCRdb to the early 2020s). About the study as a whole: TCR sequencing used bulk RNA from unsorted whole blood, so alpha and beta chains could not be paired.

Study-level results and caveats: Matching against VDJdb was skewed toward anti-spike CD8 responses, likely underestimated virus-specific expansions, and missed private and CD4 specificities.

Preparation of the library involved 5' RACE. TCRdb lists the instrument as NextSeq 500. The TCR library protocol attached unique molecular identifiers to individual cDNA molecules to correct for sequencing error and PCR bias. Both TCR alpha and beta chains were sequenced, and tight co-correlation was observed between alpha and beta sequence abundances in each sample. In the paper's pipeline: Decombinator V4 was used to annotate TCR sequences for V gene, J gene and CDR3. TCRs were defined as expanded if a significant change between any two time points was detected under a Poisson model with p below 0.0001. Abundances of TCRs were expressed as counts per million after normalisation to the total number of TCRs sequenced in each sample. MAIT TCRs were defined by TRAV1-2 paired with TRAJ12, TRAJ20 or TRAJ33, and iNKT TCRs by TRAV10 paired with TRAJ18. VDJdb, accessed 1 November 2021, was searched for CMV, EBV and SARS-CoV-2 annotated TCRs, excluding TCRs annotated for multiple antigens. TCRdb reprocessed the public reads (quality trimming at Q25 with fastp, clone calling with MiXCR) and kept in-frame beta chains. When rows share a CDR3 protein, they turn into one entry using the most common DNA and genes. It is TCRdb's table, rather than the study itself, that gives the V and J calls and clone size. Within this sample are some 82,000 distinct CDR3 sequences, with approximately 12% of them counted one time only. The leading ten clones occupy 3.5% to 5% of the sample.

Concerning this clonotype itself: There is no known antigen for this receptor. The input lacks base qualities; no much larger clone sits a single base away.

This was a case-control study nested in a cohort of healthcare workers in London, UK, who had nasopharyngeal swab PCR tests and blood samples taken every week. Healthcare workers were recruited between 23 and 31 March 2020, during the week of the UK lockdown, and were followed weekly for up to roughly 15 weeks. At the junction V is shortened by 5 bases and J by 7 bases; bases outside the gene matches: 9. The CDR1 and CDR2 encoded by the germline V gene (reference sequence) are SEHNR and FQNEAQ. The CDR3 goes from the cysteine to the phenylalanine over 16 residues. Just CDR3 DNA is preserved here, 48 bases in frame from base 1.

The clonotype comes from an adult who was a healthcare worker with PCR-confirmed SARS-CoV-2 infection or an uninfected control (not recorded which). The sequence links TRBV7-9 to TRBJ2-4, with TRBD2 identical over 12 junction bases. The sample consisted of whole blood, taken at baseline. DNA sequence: TGTGCCAGCAGCCCTCACCGACTAGCGGGAGTGAACATTCAGTACTTC. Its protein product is CASSPHRLAGVNIQYF.